Sequencing of this T cell receptor beta chain was carried out in a study of blood T cell repertoires in COVID-19. The CDR3 sequence is 22 residues long. V trimming: 2 bases; J trimming: 1 base; junction bases outside the gene matches: 17. Germline V gives CDR1 LGHNA, CDR2 YSLEER. Method: immunoSEQ multiplex PCR; TCRdb's copy keeps in-frame clones and lacks some. Of 240,000 or so clones listed, approximately 83% are singletons. The chain joins TRBV4-3 to TRBJ2-3; 14 positions match TRBD2. This TCR was sampled from a woman in her thirties who had recovered from COVID-19. The sequenced sample consisted of peripheral blood. The CDR3 region has the DNA TGCGCCAGCAGCCAACTCCCGCGTTTGACTAGCGGGGGGGCCTCCGGCACAGATACGCAGTATTTT. As protein: CASSQLPRLTSGGASGTDTQYF.